This T cell receptor (beta chain) is drawn from a study of blood T cells in healthy people across ages. PCR was performed a second time for 7 to 11 cycles using a sample-barcoded 5' primer and a J-beta primer mix. TCRdb analysed the 5' RACE reads with MiXCR anew, one entry per CDR3 protein. The data show 700,000 to 900,000 distinct CDR3 sequences, 50% to 65% seen once. The ends lost 0 bases at V and 5 bases at J; junction bases unmatched: 6. This CDR3 region has 15 residues. Per germline, CDR1 MGHRA and CDR2 YSYEKL. The specimen was blood. The chain recombines TRBV4-1 with TRBJ1-2; 7 bases agree with TRBD1. This TCR derives from a man older than 75 in good health. The CDR3 region has the DNA TGCGCCAGCAGCCAAGATAAGGGGGCAGGGTATGGCTACACCTTC. Translated: CASSQDKGAGYGYTF.